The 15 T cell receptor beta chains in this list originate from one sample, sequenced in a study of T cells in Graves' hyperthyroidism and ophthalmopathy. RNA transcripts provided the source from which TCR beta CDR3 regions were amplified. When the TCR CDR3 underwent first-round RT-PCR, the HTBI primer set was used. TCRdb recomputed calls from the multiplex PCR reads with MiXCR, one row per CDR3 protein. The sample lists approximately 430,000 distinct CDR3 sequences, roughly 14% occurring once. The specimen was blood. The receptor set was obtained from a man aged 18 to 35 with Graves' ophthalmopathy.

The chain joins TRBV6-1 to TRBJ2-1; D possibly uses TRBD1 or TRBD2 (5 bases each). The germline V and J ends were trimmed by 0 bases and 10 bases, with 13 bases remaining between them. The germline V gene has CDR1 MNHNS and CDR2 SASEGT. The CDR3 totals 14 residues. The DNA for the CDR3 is TGTGCCAGCAGTGAAGCCGGGCCGGGGCTAGAGCAGTTCTTC. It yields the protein CASSEAGPGLEQFF.

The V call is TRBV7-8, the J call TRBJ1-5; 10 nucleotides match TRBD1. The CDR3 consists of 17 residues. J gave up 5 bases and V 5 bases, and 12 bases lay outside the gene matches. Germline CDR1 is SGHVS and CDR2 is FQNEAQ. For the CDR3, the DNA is TGTGCCAGCAGCCCGCGGGTCTCCGGGACAGGGGATCAGCCCCAGCATTTT. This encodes CASSPRVSGTGDQPQHF. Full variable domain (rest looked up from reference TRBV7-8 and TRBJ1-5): GAGVSQSPRYKVAKRGQDVALRCDPISGHVSLFWYQQALGQGPEFLTYFQNEAQLDKSGLPSDRFFAERPEGSVSTLKIQRTQQEDSAVYLCASSPRVSGTGDQPQHFGDGTRLSIL.

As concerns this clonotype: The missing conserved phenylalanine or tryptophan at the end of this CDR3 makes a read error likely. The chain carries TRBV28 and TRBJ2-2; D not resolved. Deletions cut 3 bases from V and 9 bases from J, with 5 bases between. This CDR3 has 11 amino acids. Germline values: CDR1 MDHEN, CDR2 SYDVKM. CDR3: CASSFVRELFS. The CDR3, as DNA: TGTGCCAGCAGTTTTGTCCGGGAGCTGTTTTCT.

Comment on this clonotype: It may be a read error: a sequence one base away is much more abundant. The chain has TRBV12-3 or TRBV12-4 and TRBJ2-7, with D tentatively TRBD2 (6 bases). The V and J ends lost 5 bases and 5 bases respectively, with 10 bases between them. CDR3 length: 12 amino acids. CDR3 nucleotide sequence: TGTGCCAGCAGTGAGTCGGGGGACGAGCAGTACTTC. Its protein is CASSESGDEQYF.

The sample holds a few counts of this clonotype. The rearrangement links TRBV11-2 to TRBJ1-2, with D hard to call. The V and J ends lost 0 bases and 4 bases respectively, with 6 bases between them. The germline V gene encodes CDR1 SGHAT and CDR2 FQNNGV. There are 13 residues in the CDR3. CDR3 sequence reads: CASSLDTLYGYTF. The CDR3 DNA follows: TGTGCCAGCAGCTTAGACACTCTCTATGGCTACACCTTC.

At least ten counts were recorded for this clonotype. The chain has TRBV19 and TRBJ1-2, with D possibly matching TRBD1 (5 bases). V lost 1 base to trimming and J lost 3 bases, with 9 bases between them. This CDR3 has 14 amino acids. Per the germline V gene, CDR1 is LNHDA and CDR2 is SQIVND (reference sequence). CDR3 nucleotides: TGTGCCAGTAGTATAGCAGACAGCCACTATGGCTACACCTTC. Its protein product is CASSIADSHYGYTF.

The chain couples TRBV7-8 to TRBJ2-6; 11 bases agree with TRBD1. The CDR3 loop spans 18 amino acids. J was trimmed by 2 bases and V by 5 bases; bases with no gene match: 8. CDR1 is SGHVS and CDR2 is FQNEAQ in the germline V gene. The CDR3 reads CASSPLDRGRAGANVLTF. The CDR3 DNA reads TGTGCCAGCAGCCCTTTGGACAGGGGGCGCGCTGGGGCCAACGTCCTGACTTTC.

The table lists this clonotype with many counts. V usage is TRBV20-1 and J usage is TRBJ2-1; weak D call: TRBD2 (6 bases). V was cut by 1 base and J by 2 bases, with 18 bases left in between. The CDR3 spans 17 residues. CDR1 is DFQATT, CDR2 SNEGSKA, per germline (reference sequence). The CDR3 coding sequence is TGCAGTGCTAGAGGTGTCGTAGGCGGCGGGGCCTACAATGAGCAGTTCTTC. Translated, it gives CSARGVVGGGAYNEQFF.

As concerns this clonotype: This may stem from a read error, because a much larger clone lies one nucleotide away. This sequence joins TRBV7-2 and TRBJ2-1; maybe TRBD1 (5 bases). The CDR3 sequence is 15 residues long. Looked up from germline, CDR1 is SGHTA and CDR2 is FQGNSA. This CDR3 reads CVSSLAYTGRNEQFF. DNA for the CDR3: TGTGTCAGCAGCTTAGCCTACACAGGTCGCAATGAGCAGTTCTTC.

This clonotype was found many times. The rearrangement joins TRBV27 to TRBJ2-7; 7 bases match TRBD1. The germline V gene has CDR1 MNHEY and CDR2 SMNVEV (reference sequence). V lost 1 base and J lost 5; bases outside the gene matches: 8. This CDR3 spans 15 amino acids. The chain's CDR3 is CASSLLGDRSHEQYF. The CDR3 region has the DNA TGTGCCAGCAGTTTATTAGGGGACAGATCCCACGAGCAGTACTTC.

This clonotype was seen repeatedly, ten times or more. The CDR3 DNA reads as TGTGCCAGCAGCTTCATTCTGGGGCCTAGCGGGATGAATGAGCAGTTCTTC. It translates to CASSFILGPSGMNEQFF. The chain has TRBV5-5 and TRBJ2-1; the match to TRBD2 covers 9 bases. Germline V lookup: CDR1 SGHKS, CDR2 YYEKEE (reference sequence). This CDR3 region has 17 residues. Trimming at V came to 2 bases and at J to 7 bases, leaving 13 bases not matched to a gene.

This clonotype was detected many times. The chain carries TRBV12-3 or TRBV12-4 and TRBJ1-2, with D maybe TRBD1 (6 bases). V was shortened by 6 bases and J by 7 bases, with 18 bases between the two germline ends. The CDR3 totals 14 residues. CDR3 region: CASSAPGGYGGYTF. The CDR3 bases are TGTGCCAGCAGCGCGCCGGGGGGCTATGGTGGCTACACCTTC.

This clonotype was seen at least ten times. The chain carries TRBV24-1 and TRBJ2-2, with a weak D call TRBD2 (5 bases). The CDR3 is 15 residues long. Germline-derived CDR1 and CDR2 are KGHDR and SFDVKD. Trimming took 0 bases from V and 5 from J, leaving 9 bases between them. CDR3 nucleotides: TGTGCCACCAGTGATTTGCAAGAGGGAACCGGGGAGCTGTTTTTT. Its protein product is CATSDLQEGTGELFF.

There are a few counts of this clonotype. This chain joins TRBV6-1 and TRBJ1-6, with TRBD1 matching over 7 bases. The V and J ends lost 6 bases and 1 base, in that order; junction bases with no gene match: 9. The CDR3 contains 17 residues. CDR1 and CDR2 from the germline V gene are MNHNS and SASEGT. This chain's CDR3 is CASSRMGDSSYNSPLHF. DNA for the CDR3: TGTGCCAGCAGCAGGATGGGGGACAGTTCCTATAATTCACCCCTCCACTTT.

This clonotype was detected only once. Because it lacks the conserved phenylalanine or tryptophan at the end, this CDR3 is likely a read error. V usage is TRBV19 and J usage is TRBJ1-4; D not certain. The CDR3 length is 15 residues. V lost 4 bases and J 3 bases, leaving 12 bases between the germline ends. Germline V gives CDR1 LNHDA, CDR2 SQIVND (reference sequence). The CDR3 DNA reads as TGTGCCAGTAGTACCGGACGGCGTCCTAATGAAAAACTGTTTTCT. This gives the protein CASSTGRRPNEKLFS.